The 17 T cell receptor beta chains given below trace back to one sample, sequenced in a study of blood T cell repertoires in COVID-19. Some clones are missing from TCRdb's copy, which holds only in-frame ones; the method was immunoSEQ multiplex PCR. The sample consists of roughly 30,000 clones, over 75% of them appearing once. Sequences were obtained from peripheral blood. The source of these receptors is a woman aged 55-69 years with acute or convalescent COVID-19.

This clone was recorded only once. V is TRBV5-4 and J is TRBJ1-1; a possible D gene is TRBD1 (5 bases). V lost 3 bases and J 6 bases, leaving 18 bases between the germline ends. CDR3 size: 15 residues. Germline-derived CDR1 and CDR2 are SGHNT and YYREEE (reference sequence). This CDR3 reads CASSWTTQIGSEAFF. As DNA, the CDR3 is TGTGCCAGCAGCTGGACAACGCAAATAGGGTCTGAAGCTTTCTTT.

The gene calls are TRBV28 and TRBJ2-1; 8 bases fit TRBD1. V shed 5 bases, J shed 0 bases, and the junction held 6 bases outside the gene matches. The CDR3 extends over 16 amino acids. Germline-derived CDR1 and CDR2 are MDHEN and SYDVKM. CDR3 DNA sequence: TGTGCCAGCAGTCAGCAGGGGGCTCCCTCCTACAATGAGCAGTTCTTC. It is translated as CASSQQGAPSYNEQFF.

The chain is built from TRBV7-2 and TRBJ2-3, with TRBD2 identical over 7 bases. The V gene's germline CDR1 is SGHTA and CDR2 FQGNSA. V was pared by 5 bases and J by 2 bases, with 7 bases of the junction left unmatched. This CDR3 is built from 15 residues. The CDR3 protein is CASSARGVYTDTQYF. The DNA for the CDR3 is TGTGCCAGCAGCGCTCGGGGGGTTTACACAGATACGCAGTATTTT.

The gene calls are TRBV25-1 and TRBJ1-3; maybe TRBD1 (6 bases). The CDR3 has 17 amino acids. The germline V gene encodes CDR1 MGHDK and CDR2 SYGVNS. Trimming removed 2 bases from V and 0 bases from J, with 14 bases in between. The CDR3 spells CASSEPHDRSSGNTIYF. The CDR3, as DNA: TGTGCCAGCAGTGAACCCCACGACAGGAGCTCTGGAAACACCATATATTTT.

The CDR3 region is CASSLSRLHGNTIYF. DNA for the CDR3: TGTGCCAGCAGCTTATCGAGACTCCATGGGAACACCATATATTTT. This chain links TRBV7-9 with TRBJ1-3; D not certain. CDR3 size: 15 residues. V dropped 2 bases and J dropped 7 bases, with 15 bases sitting between them. Germline-derived CDR1 and CDR2 are SEHNR and FQNEAQ (reference sequence).

The CDR3 reads CASSRPGEGFYEQYF. CDR3 DNA: TGTGCCAGCAGTCGTCCAGGCGAGGGTTTCTACGAGCAGTACTTC. This chain links TRBV6-6 with TRBJ2-7, with D perhaps TRBD2 (5 bases). The CDR3 length is 15 residues. Between the trimmed V and J ends, which lost 5 bases and 3 bases, there was a span of 17 bases. The V gene's germline CDR1 is MNHNY and CDR2 SVGAGI (reference sequence).

The gene calls are TRBV29-1 and TRBJ1-3; D not resolved. Per germline, CDR1 SQVTM and CDR2 ANQGSEA. The V and J ends lost 7 bases and 0 bases respectively, with 10 bases between them. The CDR3 consists of 13 residues. As DNA, the CDR3 is TGCAGCGGACGACGGGACTCTGGAAACACCATATATTTT. Encoded protein: CSGRRDSGNTIYF. The full variable domain, its missing parts supplied by reference TRBV29-1 and TRBJ1-3, is SAVISQKPSRDICQRGTSLTIQCQVDSQVTMMFWYRQQPGQSLTLIATANQGSEATYESGFVIDKFPISRPNLTFSTLTVSNMSPEDSSIYLCSGRRDSGNTIYFGEGSWLTVV.

V is TRBV27 and J is TRBJ1-6; D remains unclear. The germline gives CDR1 MNHEY, CDR2 SMNVEV (reference sequence). The CDR3 totals 18 residues. The V and J ends lost 1 base and 8 bases respectively, with 21 bases between them. CDR3 DNA: TGTGCCAGCAGTTTATACGAGAGGGTTGGGATCTTTGATTCACCCCTCCACTTT. It is translated as CASSLYERVGIFDSPLHF.

The chain employs TRBV19 and TRBJ1-1, with D possibly matching TRBD1 (5 bases). The germline V gene has CDR1 LNHDA and CDR2 SQIVND (reference sequence). V was pared by 5 bases and J by 4 bases, with 17 bases between. The CDR3 runs 15 residues. CDR3 protein: CASSAIPAGGTEAFF. CDR3 DNA: TGTGCCAGTAGTGCCATCCCCGCCGGGGGCACTGAAGCTTTCTTT.

V is TRBV6-1 and J is TRBJ1-6; weak D call: TRBD1 (5 bases). V lost 2 bases and J 5 bases, leaving 13 bases between the germline ends. This CDR3 region has 16 residues. In germline, CDR1 is MNHNS, CDR2 SASEGT. CDR3 sequence reads: CASSELRQFNNSPLHF. CDR3 DNA sequence: TGTGCCAGCAGTGAATTACGACAGTTTAATAATTCACCCCTCCACTTT.

V usage is TRBV21-1 and J usage is TRBJ2-4; the table assigns TRBD2, which was not confirmed against the DNA. TRBV21-1 is shown as a pseudogene. CDR3 length: 13 amino acids. The CDR3 sequence: CASSKGRGDIQYF. In DNA form, the CDR3 reads TGTGCCAGCAGCAAAGGTCGGGGTGACATTCAGTACTTC.

With respect to this clone: Other DNA sequences of this sample code for an identical CDR3. The chain uses TRBV12-3 or TRBV12-4 and TRBJ1-1; D is possibly TRBD1 (5 bases). CDR3 size: 13 residues. V was cut by 6 bases and J by 1 base, with 9 bases left in between. The CDR3 nucleotides are TGTGCCAGCAGGTTAACAGGGAACACTGAAGCTTTCTTT. It codes for CASRLTGNTEAFF.

The V and J genes are TRBV27 and TRBJ2-1; no firm D call. The CDR3 extends over 14 amino acids. The germline V gene has CDR1 MNHEY and CDR2 SMNVEV (reference sequence). Between the trimmed V and J ends, which lost 10 bases and 4 bases, there was a span of 17 bases. This CDR3 is CATIIVSGYNEQFF. The CDR3 region has the DNA TGTGCCACCATAATCGTATCGGGTTACAATGAGCAGTTCTTC.

This clone was seen a few times. The chain uses TRBV12-2 and TRBJ1-1; no check of the table's D call, TRBD1, against the DNA was made. TRBV12-2 is noted as a pseudogene. The CDR3 loop spans 20 amino acids. For the CDR3, the DNA is TGTGCAAGTCGCTTAGTAACGGGACAGGGGGTAAAAGTAATGAACACTGAAGCTTTCTTT. Translation gives CASRLVTGQGVKVMNTEAFF.

The chain couples TRBV5-4 to TRBJ1-1, with 7 positions matching TRBD1. V dropped 6 bases and J dropped 3; count of bases not matched to a gene: 5. Germline V CDR1 and CDR2: SGHNT, YYREEE (reference sequence). The CDR3 spans 13 residues. The CDR3: CASIVQGYTEAFF. The CDR3 coding sequence is TGTGCCAGCATCGTACAGGGGTACACTGAAGCTTTCTTT.

The V gene is TRBV25-1, the J gene TRBJ2-7, with 9 bases matching TRBD2. J gave up 5 bases and V 3 bases, and 5 bases lay outside the gene matches. The CDR3 totals 14 residues. Per the germline V gene, CDR1 is MGHDK and CDR2 is SYGVNS. The chain's CDR3 is CASSDGGGVHEQYF. The CDR3 DNA sequence: TGTGCCAGCAGTGATGGCGGGGGGGTGCACGAGCAGTACTTC.

This clone showed up just a few times. V gene TRBV3-1 (or the pseudogene TRBV3-2) combines with J gene TRBJ2-2, with 8 positions matching TRBD2. The germline V gene encodes CDR1 LGHDT and CDR2 YNNKEL (reference sequence). This CDR3 region has 18 residues. The J segment lost 0 bases and the V segment lost 3 bases, leaving 9 bases of the junction unmatched. CDR3 amino acids: CASSHILVSGTNTGELFF. CDR3 bases: TGTGCCAGCAGCCATATACTCGTTAGCGGGACGAACACCGGGGAGCTGTTTTTT.